One sample yielded the 23 T cell receptor beta chains listed below, sequenced in a study of blood T cell repertoires in COVID-19. Sequencing was performed with immunoSEQ multiplex PCR; in TCRdb, only in-frame clones are kept and a portion is missing. The sample carries about 230,000 clones, 86% recorded once. Sequencing used PBMCs or T cells enriched from blood (not recorded which). Receptors originate from a woman in her forties or fifties in a cohort exposed to, infected with or recovered from COVID-19 (not recorded which).

The CDR3 nucleotides read TGTGCCAGCTCACCGAGCGGGGGCAACACAGATACGCAGTATTTT. This gives the protein CASSPSGGNTDTQYF. This sequence joins TRBV18 and TRBJ2-3; 8 bases match TRBD2. The length of the CDR3 is 15 residues. Germline CDR1 is KGHSH and CDR2 is LQKENI. With V trimmed by 3 bases and J by 2 bases, 4 bases remained unmatched.

V gene TRBV10-3 combines with J gene TRBJ1-4; TRBD1 agrees at 7 bases. The ends lost 3 bases at V and 4 bases at J; junction bases unmatched: 8. The CDR3 has 16 residues. Per the germline V gene, CDR1 is ENHRY and CDR2 is SYGVKD. The CDR3 spells CAISEQGRANNEKLFF. The DNA of the CDR3 is TGTGCCATCAGTGAACAGGGGCGAGCTAATAATGAAAAACTGTTTTTT.

The chain employs TRBV5-5 and TRBJ2-7, with unresolved D. CDR3 length: 14 amino acids. V lost 1 base and J lost 2, with 10 bases in between. Germline V gene sequence: CDR1 SGHKS, CDR2 YYEKEE (reference sequence). DNA for the CDR3: TGTGCCAGCAGCTTGAGTTTTCGGGCCTACGAGCAGTACTTC. Its protein is CASSLSFRAYEQYF.

This clone has just a few counts. J is TRBJ2-7 and V is TRBV7-6; 8 nucleotides line up with TRBD1. V trimming: 1 base; J trimming: 0 bases; junction bases outside the gene matches: 8. CDR1 SGHVS and CDR2 FNYEAQ come from the germline V gene. The CDR3 runs to 17 residues. CDR3 in DNA: TGTGCCAGCAGCTTAGTCGCGACAGGGGCGCTCTCCTACGAGCAGTACTTC. Protein product: CASSLVATGALSYEQYF.

CDR3 amino acids: CASSPRSGELFF. In DNA form, the CDR3 reads TGTGCCAGCAGCCCACGGAGCGGGGAGCTGTTTTTT. The chain carries TRBV4-2 and TRBJ2-2, with D unclear. Germline values: CDR1 LGHNA, CDR2 YNFKEQ. The CDR3 is made up of 12 amino acids. The V end was cut by 4 bases, the J end by 7 bases, with 7 bases between.

CDR3 region: CASSSWGGSYNEQFF. CDR3 DNA sequence: TGTGCCAGCAGTAGCTGGGGGGGCTCCTACAATGAGCAGTTCTTC. This sequence joins TRBV2 and TRBJ2-1, with 7 positions matching TRBD2. The CDR3 runs to 15 residues. V was clipped by 5 bases and J by 0 bases; unmatched bases: 4. Germline V CDR1 and CDR2: SNHLY, FYNNEI. The entire variable domain, with the rest obtained from reference TRBV2 and TRBJ2-1, is as follows: EPEVTQTPSHQVTQMGQEVILRCVPISNHLYFYWYRQILGQKVEFLVSFYNNEISEKSEIFDDQFSVERPDGSNFTLKIRSTKLEDSAMYFCASSSWGGSYNEQFFGPGTRLTVL.

Here the CDR3 reads CASSLAQGPHYEQYF. DNA of the CDR3: TGTGCCAGCAGCTTAGCGCAGGGGCCACACTACGAGCAGTACTTC. This chain links TRBV7-9 with TRBJ2-7, with a weak D call TRBD1 (6 bases). CDR1 is SEHNR and CDR2 is FQNEAQ in the germline V gene (reference sequence). The CDR3 is made up of 15 amino acids. V dropped 0 bases and J dropped 3 bases, with 12 bases sitting between them.

This clone occurred once. The chain carries TRBV7-2 and TRBJ1-3, with 9 bases identical to TRBD1. Germline CDR1 reads SGHTA; CDR2 reads FQGNSA. This CDR3 spans 15 amino acids. The ends lost 5 bases at V and 2 bases at J; junction bases unmatched: 4. The CDR3 region is CASSTRTGAGNTIYF. CDR3 sequence (DNA): TGTGCCAGCAGCACCCGGACAGGGGCTGGAAACACCATATATTTT.

The J gene is TRBJ1-2, the V gene TRBV5-5; 11 bases agree with TRBD1. The germline CDR1 and CDR2 sequences are SGHKS and YYEKEE (reference sequence). The V and J ends lost 0 bases and 4 bases, in that order; junction bases with no gene match: 8. The CDR3 has 17 amino acids. The CDR3 region has the DNA TGTGCCAGCAGCTTGGAAATCTGGACAGGGGGCGGCTATGGCTACACCTTC. This sequence encodes CASSLEIWTGGGYGYTF.

This rearrangement joins TRBV29-1 to TRBJ1-1, with 7 bases fitting TRBD1. Germline V gene data show CDR1 as SQVTM and CDR2 as ANQGSEA. This CDR3 is built from 16 residues. Trimming at V came to 4 bases and at J to 0 bases, leaving 11 bases not matched to a gene. In DNA, the CDR3 is TGCAGCGTTGCATCCTCGTTGGGACAGATGAACACTGAAGCTTTCTTT. Encoded protein: CSVASSLGQMNTEAFF. Drawing the rest from reference TRBV29-1 and TRBJ1-1, the complete variable domain is SAVISQKPSRDICQRGTSLTIQCQVDSQVTMMFWYRQQPGQSLTLIATANQGSEATYESGFVIDKFPISRPNLTFSTLTVSNMSPEDSSIYLCSVASSLGQMNTEAFFGQGTRLTVV.

The rearrangement links TRBV5-1 to TRBJ2-7; D is perhaps TRBD2 (6 bases). CDR3 length: 14 amino acids. Germline loops: CDR1 SGHRS, CDR2 YFSETQ. Deletions cut 0 bases from V and 5 bases from J, with 12 bases between. CDR3 nucleotides: TGCGCCAGCAGCTTGGAACGGGGGTCCCACGAGCAGTACTTC. This gives the protein CASSLERGSHEQYF.

The V and J genes are TRBV6-5 and TRBJ1-6, with TRBD1 as a possible D gene (5 bases). CDR3 length: 15 residues. V lost 6 bases and J lost 2, with 11 bases in between. Germline CDR1 reads MNHEY; CDR2 reads SVGAGI. CDR3 nucleotides: TGTGCCAGCAGGGAGACAGCGACCTATAATTCACCCCTCCACTTT. This encodes CASRETATYNSPLHF.

This chain uses TRBV10-2 with TRBJ1-5, with D possibly being TRBD1 (5 bases). This CDR3 has 13 amino acids. Trimming pared 4 bases from V and 4 bases from J, leaving 8 bases between. The V gene's germline CDR1 is WSHSY and CDR2 SAAADI. The CDR3 DNA follows: TGCGCCAGCAGTGTGGGGGGTAATCAGCCCCAGCATTTT. Protein sequence: CASSVGGNQPQHF.

This chain uses TRBV6-1 with TRBJ1-4; a possible D gene is TRBD1 (6 bases). V lost 3 bases to trimming and J lost 6 bases, with 17 bases between them. The CDR3 is made up of 16 amino acids. Germline loops: CDR1 MNHNS, CDR2 SASEGT. For the CDR3, the DNA is TGTGCCAGCAGTGATCCGAAGGGGGGGGCCTATGAAAAACTGTTTTTT. It yields the protein CASSDPKGGAYEKLFF.

The J gene is TRBJ2-7, the V gene TRBV9, with 9 bases matching TRBD1. Germline-derived CDR1 and CDR2 are SGDLS and YYNGEE. This CDR3 is 13 amino acids long. Trimming removed 2 bases from V and 7 bases from J; junction bases left unmatched: 4. CDR3 bases: TGTGCCAGCAGCGTTACAGGGGGCAGGGAGCAGTACTTC. Translating it yields CASSVTGGREQYF.

The chain uses TRBV7-2 and TRBJ2-7, with TRBD1 as a possible D gene (5 bases). V was shortened by 2 bases and J by 2 bases, with 13 bases between the two germline ends. CDR1 and CDR2 (germline): SGHTA, FQGNSA. CDR3 length: 15 residues. The CDR3 DNA sequence: TGTGCCAGCAGCTTATATCAGGGTGCGACCTACGAGCAGTACTTC. This gives the protein CASSLYQGATYEQYF.

The chain combines TRBV5-6 with TRBJ2-2; unclear D gene. Between the trimmed V and J ends, which lost 4 bases and 4 bases, there was a span of 11 bases. Germline assignment: CDR1 SGHDT and CDR2 YYEEEE. This CDR3 is built from 14 residues. This chain's CDR3 is CASSGFRSTGELFF. Here the CDR3 DNA reads TGTGCCAGCAGCGGGTTCCGGAGCACCGGGGAGCTGTTTTTT.

This chain uses TRBV28 with TRBJ1-2, with D unclear. Per germline, CDR1 MDHEN and CDR2 SYDVKM. The V and J ends lost 1 base and 0 bases respectively, with 6 bases between them. The CDR3 has 14 amino acids. In DNA, the CDR3 is TGTGCCAGCAGTTTATACTTAGCTAACTATGGCTACACCTTC. Its protein product is CASSLYLANYGYTF.

V and J are TRBV4-2 and TRBJ1-2; 7 positions match TRBD1. This CDR3 has 15 amino acids. Germline-derived CDR1 and CDR2 are LGHNA and YNFKEQ. V shed 1 base and J 1 base; nucleotides not matched to a gene: 3. The CDR3: CASSQGAGGNYGYTF. CDR3 in DNA: TGTGCCAGCAGCCAAGGCGCAGGGGGTAACTATGGCTACACCTTC.

The genes are TRBV3-1 (or the pseudogene TRBV3-2) and TRBJ1-2; D not resolved. The CDR3 contains 13 residues. Trimming took off 1 base at V and 7 bases at J, with 10 bases between the two ends. Germline V gives CDR1 LGHDT, CDR2 YNNKEL (reference sequence). CDR3 nucleotides: TGTGCCAGCAGCCAAGGGTCCGGGTCTGGCTACACCTTC. Its translation is CASSQGSGSGYTF.

The chain employs TRBV19 and TRBJ2-3; 8 positions match TRBD1. The CDR3 extends over 17 amino acids. Germline CDR1 and CDR2: LNHDA and SQIVND (reference sequence). V lost 3 bases to trimming and J lost 4 bases; unmatched junction nucleotides: 12. CDR3 DNA: TGTGCCAGTAGTATCGGGGGAGGACAGGGAGCGGCAGATACGCAGTATTTT. It encodes CASSIGGGQGAADTQYF.

In this sample, this clone turned up a few times. The chain carries TRBV4-1 and TRBJ2-1; TRBD1 aligns across 8 bases. Unmatched junction bases numbered 7, after V lost 1 base and J lost 2 bases. The germline V gene encodes CDR1 MGHRA and CDR2 YSYEKL. The length of the CDR3 is 17 residues. The chain's CDR3 is CASSQVPGQGAYNEQFF. The CDR3 nucleotides are TGCGCCAGCAGCCAAGTCCCAGGACAGGGAGCCTACAATGAGCAGTTCTTC.

V and J are TRBV18 and TRBJ1-3; D may be TRBD1 (6 bases). V was trimmed by 2 bases and J by 4 bases, leaving 12 bases between them. The CDR3 contains 15 residues. The germline V gene encodes CDR1 KGHSH and CDR2 LQKENI. The CDR3 DNA is TGTGCCAGCTCACCATTCCCAGGGGACGGAAACACCATATATTTT. This translates into CASSPFPGDGNTIYF.